A selection of T cell receptor beta chains follows, all from one sample in a study of blood T cell repertoires in COVID-19. Measured with immunoSEQ multiplex PCR; TCRdb has only the in-frame clones, and not every one. The repertoire includes around 310,000 clones, around 91% of them detected once, and 8% to 10% sits in the top ten. The specimen was PBMCs or T cells enriched from blood (not recorded which). The receptors stem from a woman between 35 and 50 years old who had recovered from COVID-19. Each CDR3 is given with its conserved first and last residue. The D gene is left open where the match is weak. Expanded clones get a size class; other rows say once, few or many, or leave the size out.

j_call clone_size d_call v_call cdr3_aa cdr3_nt
TRBJ2-7 - - TRBV18 CASSPPAGDDEQYF TGTGCCAGCTCACCACCGGCAGGGGACGACGAGCAGTACTTC
TRBJ2-7 - - TRBV7-3 CASSLTPDRNSYEQYF TGTGCCAGCAGCTTAACGCCCGACAGGAACTCCTACGAGCAGTACTTC
TRBJ2-1 - - TRBV21-1 CASSPKGRERNEQFF TGTGCCAGCAGCCCTAAGGGTCGGGAGAGAAATGAGCAGTTCTTC
TRBJ2-3 - TRBD2 TRBV7-8 CASSFGGGMNTQYF TGTGCCAGCAGCTTCGGGGGAGGGATGAATACGCAGTATTTT
TRBJ1-1 - - TRBV19 CASSILVNTEAFF TGTGCCAGTAGTATTCTTGTGAACACTGAAGCTTTCTTT
TRBJ2-3 once - TRBV21-1 CASSKEEGPGTDTQYF TGTGCCAGCAGCAAAGAGGAGGGCCCTGGCACAGATACGCAGTATTTT
TRBJ1-2 - - TRBV27 CASSLRGESNYGYTF TGTGCCAGCAGTTTACGGGGGGAGAGTAACTATGGCTACACCTTC
TRBJ2-1 - TRBD2 TRBV7-3 CASSLIPSGRNEQFF TGTGCCAGCAGCTTAATTCCTAGCGGGAGAAATGAGCAGTTCTTC
TRBJ2-1 - TRBD1 TRBV10-1 CASSESGQGRGEQFF TGCGCCAGCAGTGAGTCGGGACAGGGCCGGGGTGAGCAGTTCTTC
TRBJ2-5 - TRBD2 TRBV11-2 CASSQRWGGQETQYF TGTGCCAGCAGTCAGAGGTGGGGGGGACAAGAGACCCAGTACTTC
TRBJ2-1 - TRBD2 TRBV30 CAWVTGGAYNEQFF TGTGCCTGGGTCACGGGGGGGGCCTACAATGAGCAGTTCTTC
TRBJ2-3 - TRBD1 TRBV4-1 CASSQGDRGLGTQYF TGCGCCAGCAGCCAAGGGGACAGGGGGCTTGGTACGCAGTATTTT
TRBJ2-1 once - TRBV19 CASKDSYNEQFF TGTGCCAGTAAAGACAGTTACAATGAGCAGTTCTTC
TRBJ1-5 - - TRBV30 CAWSADRVNQPQHF TGTGCCTGGAGTGCGGACAGAGTCAATCAGCCCCAGCATTTT
TRBJ1-1 - - TRBV27 CASSLGQPETLGNTEAFF TGTGCCAGCAGTTTAGGACAGCCCGAAACCTTGGGGAACACTGAAGCTTTCTTT
TRBJ2-5 - TRBD1 TRBV11-3 CASSERTGFQETQYF TGTGCCAGCAGCGAGAGGACAGGGTTCCAAGAGACCCAGTACTTC
TRBJ2-1 - TRBD2 TRBV7-9 CASSSSGGAYNEQFF TGTGCCAGCAGCTCGAGCGGGGGGGCTTACAATGAGCAGTTCTTC
TRBJ2-7 - - TRBV15 CATSSGGPSYEQYF TGTGCCACCAGTTCCGGAGGTCCCTCCTACGAGCAGTACTTC
TRBJ2-3 - TRBD2 TRBV7-3 CASSLSGKGTDTQYF TGTGCCAGCAGCTTGAGCGGGAAGGGCACAGATACGCAGTATTTT
TRBJ2-7 - - TRBV7-2 CASSLDGTLAYEQYF TGTGCCAGCAGCTTAGACGGGACACTTGCCTACGAGCAGTACTTC
TRBJ1-2 - - TRBV19 CASSKSPTGSEGYTF TGTGCCAGTAGTAAGTCTCCAACAGGGAGCGAGGGCTACACCTTC
TRBJ2-5 - - TRBV7-6 CASSKRRQETQYF TGTGCCAGCAGTAAACGGCGGCAAGAGACCCAGTACTTC
TRBJ1-5 - TRBD1 TRBV7-2 CASSLETGGGNQPQHF TGTGCCAGCAGCTTAGAGACAGGGGGCGGCAATCAGCCCCAGCATTTT
TRBJ2-6 - - TRBV24-1 CATSEPSGGPGANVLTF TGTGCCACCAGTGAGCCCTCGGGGGGCCCTGGGGCCAACGTCCTGACTTTC
TRBJ2-5 few TRBD2 TRBV6-6 CASSYGGEGETQYF TGTGCCAGCAGTTACGGCGGGGAGGGTGAGACCCAGTACTTC
TRBJ1-6 - - TRBV4-1 CASRSRNSPLHF TGCGCCAGCAGATCCAGGAATTCACCCCTCCACTTT
TRBJ2-7 - TRBD2 TRBV7-8 CASSHGLAGLSYEQYF TGTGCCAGCAGCCACGGACTAGCGGGGCTCTCCTACGAGCAGTACTTC
TRBJ1-3 - - TRBV3-1/TRBV3-2 CASSQVVLGHSGNTIYF TGTGCCAGCAGCCAAGTGGTTCTGGGGCACTCTGGAAACACCATATATTTT
TRBJ2-7 - TRBD2 TRBV11-3 CASRTRLAGDAEQYF TGTGCCAGCAGGACACGACTAGCGGGAGATGCCGAGCAGTACTTC
TRBJ1-5 - - TRBV9 CASSVGQSNQPQHF TGTGCCAGCAGCGTAGGGCAGAGCAATCAGCCCCAGCATTTT
TRBJ1-5 - - TRBV19 CATAWSSNQPQHF TGTGCCACCGCCTGGAGTAGCAATCAGCCCCAGCATTTT
TRBJ2-7 - TRBD2 TRBV19 CASSIGEGSYEQYF TGTGCCAGTAGTATCGGGGAGGGGTCCTACGAGCAGTACTTC
TRBJ2-7 few TRBD1 TRBV27 CASSTRDRLYEQYF TGTGCCAGCAGTACCCGGGACAGACTTTACGAGCAGTACTTC
TRBJ1-4 - - TRBV30 CAWSVGATNEKLFF TGTGCCTGGAGTGTTGGAGCAACTAATGAAAAACTGTTTTTT
TRBJ2-2 - TRBD1 TRBV2 CASSVFPGQGTGELFF TGTGCCAGCAGTGTCTTTCCGGGACAGGGGACCGGGGAGCTGTTTTTT
TRBJ1-2 - - TRBV19 CASSRESDGYTF TGTGCCAGTAGTCGGGAAAGTGATGGCTACACCTTC
TRBJ1-6 once TRBD1 TRBV7-3 CASSLKAGGSNSPLHF TGTGCCAGCAGCTTAAAGGCAGGGGGCAGTAATTCACCCCTCCACTTT
TRBJ2-2 - - TRBV6-5 CASSLRGNTGELFF TGTGCCAGCTCCCTCAGGGGGAACACCGGGGAGCTGTTTTTT
TRBJ1-5 - - TRBV10-3 CAISESGGDYSNQPQHF TGTGCCATCAGTGAGTCAGGGGGGGATTATAGCAATCAGCCCCAGCATTTT
TRBJ2-1 - - TRBV28 CATSGLNEQFF TGTGCCACCTCAGGTCTTAATGAGCAGTTCTTC
TRBJ2-7 - - TRBV5-4 CASSPETGSEQYF TGTGCCAGCAGCCCTGAAACGGGTTCCGAGCAGTACTTC
TRBJ2-2 - - TRBV7-3 CASSLGPDTSVDTGELFF TGTGCCAGCAGCTTAGGCCCCGATACTAGTGTTGACACCGGGGAGCTGTTTTTT
TRBJ2-1 - - TRBV18 CASSREGPPNNEQFF TGTGCCAGCTCACGCGAGGGCCCTCCCAACAATGAGCAGTTCTTC
TRBJ2-2 - TRBD2 TRBV24-1 CATSVSGRATGELFF TGTGCCACCAGTGTTAGCGGGAGGGCCACCGGGGAGCTGTTTTTT
TRBJ1-6 - - TRBV11-3 CASSLRASDSPLHF TGTGCCAGCAGCTTGAGGGCTTCCGATTCACCCCTCCACTTT
TRBJ2-3 - TRBD2 TRBV19 CASSIAPATSGSGDTQYF TGTGCCAGTAGTATAGCGCCCGCGACTAGCGGGAGCGGAGATACGCAGTATTTT
TRBJ2-4 - - TRBV19 CASSIPRRGKNIQYF TGTGCCAGTAGTATACCTAGACGGGGCAAAAACATTCAGTACTTC
TRBJ2-1 once - TRBV29-1 CSVVYRDNEQFF TGCAGCGTTGTCTACAGGGACAATGAGCAGTTCTTC
TRBJ2-7 few - TRBV23-1 CASSHLFHTRVGYEQYF TGCGCCAGCAGTCACCTTTTCCACACCAGGGTTGGGTACGAGCAGTACTTC
TRBJ1-2 once TRBD1 TRBV28 CAGRPSGTGRNYGYTF TGTGCCGGCAGGCCAAGTGGGACAGGGAGAAACTATGGCTACACCTTC
TRBJ2-1 - TRBD2 TRBV7-2 CASSPAGGSYNEQFF TGTGCCAGCAGCCCTGCGGGGGGGAGTTACAATGAGCAGTTCTTC
TRBJ2-5 - TRBD2 TRBV3-1/TRBV3-2 CASSQFGGGSQETQYF TGTGCCAGCAGCCAATTTGGGGGGGGGTCCCAAGAGACCCAGTACTTC
TRBJ2-1 - - TRBV18 CASSPTRMNEQFF TGTGCCAGCTCACCAACTAGGATGAATGAGCAGTTCTTC
TRBJ2-7 - TRBD1 TRBV3-1/TRBV3-2 CASSQNSNDRGNEQYF TGTGCCAGCAGCCAAAATAGCAACGACAGGGGCAACGAGCAGTACTTC
TRBJ1-2 - - TRBV10-3 CAISPSGDESYTF TGTGCCATCAGTCCCTCAGGGGATGAGAGCTACACCTTC
TRBJ2-1 once TRBD2 TRBV19 CASSMTSGGAVNEQFF TGTGCCAGTAGTATGACTAGCGGGGGGGCAGTAAATGAGCAGTTCTTC